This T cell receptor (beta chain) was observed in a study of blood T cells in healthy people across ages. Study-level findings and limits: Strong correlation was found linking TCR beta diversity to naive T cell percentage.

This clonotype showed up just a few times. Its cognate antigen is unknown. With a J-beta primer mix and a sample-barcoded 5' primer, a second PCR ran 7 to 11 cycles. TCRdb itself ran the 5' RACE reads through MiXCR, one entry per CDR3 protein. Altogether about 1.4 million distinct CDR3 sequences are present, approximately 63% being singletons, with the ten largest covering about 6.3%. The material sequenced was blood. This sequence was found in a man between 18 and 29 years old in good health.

The CDR3, as DNA: TGCAGTGCTGACGGGACTAGCGGGGTTTTAAGTGATACGCAGTATTTT. It specifies CSADGTSGVLSDTQYF. This sequence joins TRBV20-1 and TRBJ2-3; 13 bases are shared with TRBD2. Germline V gene data show CDR1 as DFQATT and CDR2 as SNEGSKA (reference sequence). The junction had 11 bases not matched to a gene; V was cut back by 5 bases and J by 6 bases. The CDR3 is 16 residues long.